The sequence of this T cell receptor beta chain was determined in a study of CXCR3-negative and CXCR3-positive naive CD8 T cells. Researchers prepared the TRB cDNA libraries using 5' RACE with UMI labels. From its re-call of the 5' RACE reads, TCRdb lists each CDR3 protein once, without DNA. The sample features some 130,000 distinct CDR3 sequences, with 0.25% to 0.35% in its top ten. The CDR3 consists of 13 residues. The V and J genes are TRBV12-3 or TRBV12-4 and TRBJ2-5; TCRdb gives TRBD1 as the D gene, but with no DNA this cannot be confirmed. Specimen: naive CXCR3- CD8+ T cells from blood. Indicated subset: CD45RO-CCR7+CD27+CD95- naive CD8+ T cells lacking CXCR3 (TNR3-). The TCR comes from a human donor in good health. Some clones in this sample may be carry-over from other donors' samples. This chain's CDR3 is CASSYPGQETQYF.